Given below is one T cell receptor beta chain in context. These data are taken from a study of blood T cell repertoires in COVID-19. Study context: In each case, the material was cDNA or gDNA derived from T cells, B-cell-depleted T cells, or PBMCs.

V was pared by 5 bases and J by 4 bases, with 8 bases of the junction left unmatched. The CDR3 has 14 residues. The V gene's germline CDR1 is SGHTA and CDR2 FQGNSA. Original data processing: Estimates of nucleated cell counts were drawn from the amplification of reference gene primers. Measured with immunoSEQ multiplex PCR; TCRdb has only the in-frame clones, and not every one. The V and J calls and clone size are taken from that table; D and trimming were inferred from the DNA. The repertoire consists of 140,000 to 150,000 clones, with approximately 85% occurring once and the leading ten covering about 2%.

Source material: peripheral blood. The receptor was isolated from a man aged 65-85 years with acute or convalescent COVID-19. The rearrangement joins TRBV7-2 to TRBJ2-7; 7 positions match TRBD2. The CDR3 loop is CASSPMGGPYEQYF. The CDR3 nucleotides are TGTGCCAGCAGCCCCATGGGAGGGCCTTACGAGCAGTACTTC.